A single T cell receptor beta chain is shown here with its context. The antigen it recognizes is unknown. No clone much larger than this one lies a single base away; base qualities are absent. This sample is drawn from a study of T-cell memory formation after mild COVID-19 (dated by TCRdb to the early 2020s). Regarding the complete study: TCR sequence clusters from the two donors were largely donor specific. T-cell clones expanding and contracting after mild COVID-19 in two donors were tracked by longitudinal TCRalpha and TCRbeta repertoire sequencing. Two young, previously healthy adult volunteers, one female and one male, were included in the cohort.

From the cysteine through the phenylalanine, the CDR3 covers 16 amino acids. Only the CDR3 part of the read is kept: 48 bases, read in frame from the first base. Reading the germline V gene gives CDR1 KGHDR and CDR2 SFDVKD. V loses 0 bases at its end and J loses 7 bases; junction bases beyond the gene matches: 5. Ficoll-Paque density gradient centrifugation was the method used to isolate PBMCs. This sample was sequenced with an Illumina NovaSeq 6000. cDNA libraries for TCRalpha and TCRbeta were prepared by 5'RACE using constant-segment primers, with sample barcodes and unique molecular identifiers added. RNA was extracted from every sample with Trizol reagent. Libraries were amplified in two PCR steps, with a second sample barcode and Illumina TruSeq adapters added in the second step. Sequencing of libraries was performed on an Illumina NovaSeq with 2 x 150 bp paired-end reads. In the authors' own workflow: Reads were demultiplexed and collapsed into UMI-guided consensus sequences with migec v1.2.7. Using mixcr v2.1.11, the UMI consensuses were aligned to TRA and TRB V and J templates and assembled into clonotypes. Clonotypes were classified as expanded or contracted when called significant by both edgeR and NoisET, with noise models trained on biological replicates. For edgeR calls, the cutoffs were a false discovery rate-adjusted p below 0.01 and a log2 fold-change threshold of 1. As an exploratory analysis of dynamics, max-normalized trajectories of the 1000 most abundant clonotypes were examined with PCA combined with hierarchical clustering. Separately sequenced CD4+ and CD8+ repertoires were used to assign the CD4 or CD8 phenotype of responding clones. The raw public reads went through TCRdb reprocessing: fastp at Q25, MiXCR clone calling, in-frame beta chains kept. Here each entry gathers all rows of one CDR3 protein and keeps the most common genes and DNA. For this entry, the V and J calls and clone size follow TCRdb and not the study's own pipeline. The sample data list 470,000 or so distinct CDR3 sequences, and roughly 18% of these were observed just once. The top ten clonotypes cover about 22% of the sample.

Here is what the overall study found, with its caveats: Balanced CD4/CD8 phenotypes were observed for clones contracting from day 15 to 85, whereas a bias towards CD4+ was observed for a second wave of clones expanding from day 15 to 37. Some responding clones were found in pre-infection memory, which suggests that pre-existing cross-reactive memory T cells took part in the SARS-CoV-2 response. Only a couple of mild cases were covered by the study, and larger cohorts that include severe cases with pre-infection samples were considered necessary. SARS-CoV-2 specificity was not confirmed for the second-wave clones peaking on day 37. Contracting CD4+ clones appeared mostly in the CM and EM memory subsets, whereas CD8+ clones were enriched in EMRA.

This TCR was sampled from a man aged 18 to 29 who had mild COVID-19 (a few samples of this study predate the infection). The sample titles of this study are shuffled in the database, so cell type and time point are left out; the donor was told from shared clones. This chain is built from TRBV24-1 and TRBJ2-2, with 9 bases aligning to TRBD1. Source material: PBMCs or a T cell subset sorted from them (not recorded which). In nucleotide form, the sequence is TGTGCCACCAGTGATTTGGGGACAGGGCTCCACGGGGAGCTGTTTTTT. This gives the protein CATSDLGTGLHGELFF.